The next 26 T cell receptor beta chains were all read from a single sample in a study of T-cell memory formation after mild COVID-19 (dated by TCRdb to 2020 to 2023). The library was prepared using 5' RACE. TCRdb records Illumina NovaSeq 6000 as the sequencer. TCRdb trimmed public reads at Q25 via fastp, called clones via MiXCR and kept in-frame beta chains. Rows matching on CDR3 protein sequence are summarized as one entry with the most common DNA and genes. The sample records roughly 140,000 distinct CDR3 sequences, 14% of which are singletons. 28% of the sample is taken by the ten largest. The sequenced sample was PBMCs or a T cell subset sorted from them (not recorded which). The receptors originated from an adult woman who had mild COVID-19 (a few samples of this study predate the infection). The sample titles of this study are shuffled in the database, so cell type and time point are left out; the donor was told from shared clones.

V and J are TRBV12-3 or TRBV12-4 and TRBJ2-3; 10 bases map to TRBD2. CDR3 size: 16 residues. J was trimmed by 5 bases and V by 5 bases; bases with no gene match: 10. The CDR3 loop reads CASSPSLAGVGDTQYF. CDR3 bases: TGTGCCAGCAGTCCATCCCTAGCGGGAGTCGGAGATACGCAGTATTTT.

This clonotype was observed a handful of times. The V and J genes are TRBV7-8 and TRBJ1-4; 7 bases map to TRBD1. The V segment lost 5 bases and the J segment 8 bases; nucleotides outside the gene matches: 23. Germline V CDR1 and CDR2: SGHVS, FQNEAQ. CDR3 size: 19 residues. The CDR3 is CASSEYPRQGLGIREKLFF. The CDR3 bases are TGTGCCAGCAGCGAATACCCCCGACAGGGCTTAGGGATAAGGGAAAAACTGTTTTTT.

The rearrangement links TRBV5-1 to TRBJ2-6; 10 bases agree with TRBD1. This CDR3 region has 19 residues. Trimming took 6 bases from V and 1 from J; bases not matched to a gene: 13. The germline V gene has CDR1 SGHRS and CDR2 YFSETQ. Here the CDR3 DNA reads TGCGCCAGCACCCTAGGGACAGGGGCGTTCCTTTCTGGGGCCAACGTCCTGACTTTC. This translates into CASTLGTGAFLSGANVLTF.

The rearrangement joins TRBV20-1 to TRBJ2-5, with 15 nucleotides matching TRBD2. CDR1 is DFQATT, CDR2 SNEGSKA, per germline (reference sequence). This CDR3 comprises 18 residues. V lost 1 base and J lost 2; bases outside the gene matches: 8. In DNA, the CDR3 is TGCAGTGCTAGAGGCTCCGGGACTAGCGGGGGGCCACAAGAGACCCAGTACTTC. It encodes CSARGSGTSGGPQETQYF.

This clonotype was found many times. The chain is built from TRBV30 and TRBJ2-1; TRBD2 matches at 10 bases. Trimming cost V 0 bases and J 9 bases; bases outside gene matches: 8. The germline CDR1 and CDR2 sequences are GTSNPN and SVGIG (reference sequence). The CDR3 consists of 15 residues. The chain's CDR3 is CAWSVPAGGPGEQFF. The CDR3 DNA follows: TGTGCCTGGAGTGTACCAGCGGGGGGGCCCGGTGAGCAGTTCTTC.

This rearrangement joins TRBV7-3 to TRBJ2-5; 7 nucleotides agree with TRBD2. V lost 5 bases, J lost 5 bases, and 5 bases stayed unmatched. The CDR3 loop spans 13 amino acids. CDR1 SGHTA and CDR2 FQGTGA come from the germline V gene. CDR3 in amino acids: CASSRLARETQYF. The CDR3 DNA sequence: TGTGCCAGCAGCCGACTAGCACGGGAGACCCAGTACTTC. Using reference TRBV7-3 and TRBJ2-5 for the parts outside the CDR3, the full variable domain is GAGVSQTPSNKVTEKGKYVELRCDPISGHTALYWYRQSLGQGPEFLIYFQGTGAADDSGLPNDRFFAVRPEGSVSTLKIQRTERGDSAVYLCASSRLARETQYFGPGTRLLVL.

This chain links TRBV20-1 with TRBJ2-3, with TRBD2 identical over 10 bases. The V segment lost 3 bases and the J segment 2 bases; nucleotides outside the gene matches: 17. The CDR3 loop spans 19 amino acids. Per the germline V gene, CDR1 is DFQATT and CDR2 is SNEGSKA (reference sequence). The CDR3 DNA follows: TGCAGTGCTAGTATCTCCCCTAGCGGGAGCGGGACGGACACAGATACGCAGTATTTT. This gives the protein CSASISPSGSGTDTDTQYF.

This clonotype was seen many times. This sequence joins TRBV7-9 and TRBJ1-1; D call uncertain. This CDR3 spans 12 amino acids. Trimming shortened V by 2 bases and J by 4 bases, and 5 bases separated the two germline ends. The germline CDR1 and CDR2 sequences are SEHNR and FQNEAQ (reference sequence). CDR3 amino acids: CASSLWGTEAFF. CDR3 coding DNA: TGTGCCAGCAGCTTATGGGGCACTGAAGCTTTCTTT.

This clonotype was observed a few times. The chain couples TRBV10-3 to TRBJ2-1, with a possible D match to TRBD1 (6 bases). The CDR3 contains 13 residues. Trimming took 2 bases from V and 7 from J, leaving 9 bases between them. CDR1 and CDR2 (germline): ENHRY, SYGVKD. CDR3: CAISEQGRNEQFF. The CDR3 nucleotides read TGTGCCATCAGTGAGCAGGGGCGGAATGAGCAGTTCTTC.

This clonotype was picked up a small number of times. The chain employs TRBV7-9 and TRBJ2-3; D gene unclear. CDR1 is SEHNR and CDR2 is FQNEAQ in the germline V gene (reference sequence). Trimming left V 8 bases short and J 0 bases short, with 12 bases between. The CDR3 is 14 amino acids. CDR3 sequence: CASGEFRSTDTQYF. Written as DNA, the CDR3 is TGTGCCAGCGGCGAGTTCAGGAGCACAGATACGCAGTATTTT.

The chain has TRBV4-1 and TRBJ1-6, with TRBD1 matching 11 bases. The germline V gene has CDR1 MGHRA and CDR2 YSYEKL. This CDR3 is 17 amino acids long. V shed 0 bases and J 4 bases; nucleotides not matched to a gene: 2. Here the CDR3 DNA reads TGCGCCAGCAGCCAAGACCGGGACAGGGGGTATAATTCACCCCTCCACTTT. It yields the protein CASSQDRDRGYNSPLHF.

This clonotype was seen more than once but under ten times. This rearrangement joins TRBV6-1 to TRBJ2-7, with TRBD1 identical over 7 bases. The length of the CDR3 is 15 residues. V lost 6 bases and J lost 2; bases outside the gene matches: 10. Germline CDR1 is MNHNS and CDR2 is SASEGT. The CDR3 DNA is TGTGCCAGCAGAGCGTCCGGGACAGCCCCCTACGAGCAGTACTTC. This encodes CASRASGTAPYEQYF.

This clonotype showed up just a few times. The V gene is TRBV5-1, the J gene TRBJ2-7; the D is unclear. This CDR3 region has 15 residues. Germline values: CDR1 SGHRS, CDR2 YFSETQ. V lost 0 bases, J lost 3 bases, and 13 bases lay in between. CDR3 DNA: TGCGCCAGCAGCTTGGCCGAGGCCGGGTACTACGAGCAGTACTTC. Translation: CASSLAEAGYYEQYF.

There are a few counts of this clonotype. This sequence joins TRBV11-2 and TRBJ1-4; the match to TRBD1 covers 8 bases. J gave up 12 bases and V 5 bases, and 14 bases lay outside the gene matches. Germline CDR1 is SGHAT and CDR2 is FQNNGV. The CDR3 runs 15 residues. CDR3 residues: CASSPPGTGLFELFF. As DNA, the CDR3 is TGTGCCAGCAGCCCTCCCGGGACAGGTCTCTTCGAACTGTTTTTT.

This clonotype was counted only a few times. This chain uses TRBV19 with TRBJ2-3, with a tentative D call TRBD2 (5 bases). Germline V gives CDR1 LNHDA, CDR2 SQIVND (reference sequence). The CDR3 runs 13 residues. Trimming pared 5 bases from V and 5 bases from J, leaving 11 bases between. CDR3 residues: CASSPYGGDTQYF. CDR3 nucleotides: TGTGCCAGTAGTCCCTACGGAGGAGATACGCAGTATTTT.

This clonotype has only a few counts. The chain links TRBV7-9 to TRBJ2-1; D is unclear. V was shortened by 5 bases and J by 7 bases, with 9 bases between the two germline ends. CDR1 and CDR2 (germline): SEHNR, FQNEAQ (reference sequence). This CDR3 region has 12 residues. The CDR3 region has the DNA TGTGCCAGCAGCCCCACTTGGAATGAGCAGTTCTTC. Its protein is CASSPTWNEQFF.

Only a few counts were recorded for this clonotype. The chain is built from TRBV6-5 and TRBJ2-7; D not certain. Germline CDR1 is MNHEY and CDR2 is SVGAGI. Trimming shortened V by 6 bases and J by 2 bases, and 14 bases separated the two germline ends. This CDR3 contains 14 residues. The CDR3 region has the DNA TGTGCCAGCAGCCCCGTCCTCACCCCCTACGAGCAGTACTTC. Translating gives CASSPVLTPYEQYF.

The J gene is TRBJ2-2, the V gene TRBV2, with D hard to call. Germline CDR1 reads SNHLY; CDR2 reads FYNNEI. The CDR3 extends over 13 amino acids. Trimming shortened V by 4 bases and J by 0 bases, and 3 bases separated the two germline ends. In DNA, the CDR3 is TGTGCCAGCAGTGCTCCGAACACCGGGGAGCTGTTTTTT. Protein sequence: CASSAPNTGELFF.

This clonotype was picked up a small number of times. This rearrangement joins TRBV4-1 to TRBJ1-1, with D maybe TRBD1 (6 bases). Germline lookup yields CDR1 MGHRA and CDR2 YSYEKL. Trimming removed 0 bases at V and 1 base at J, with 12 bases between. The CDR3 has 16 amino acids. CDR3 loop: CASSQDPGQENTEAFF. The CDR3 nucleotides read TGCGCCAGCAGCCAAGATCCGGGACAAGAGAACACTGAAGCTTTCTTT.

The chain couples TRBV6-1 to TRBJ2-1; D possibly corresponds to TRBD2 (5 bases). Deletions cut 7 bases from V and 4 bases from J, with 11 bases between. The CDR3 has 13 amino acids. Germline V lookup: CDR1 MNHNS, CDR2 SASEGT. CDR3 in DNA: TGTGCCAGCACTGTAGCGAGTTACAATGAGCAGTTCTTC. Protein sequence: CASTVASYNEQFF.

This clonotype was counted ten times or more. J is TRBJ2-1 and V is TRBV5-1, with D possibly called TRBD1 or TRBD2 (5 bases each). Trimming took 0 bases from V and 2 from J, leaving 12 bases between them. The CDR3 runs to 16 residues. The germline gives CDR1 SGHRS, CDR2 YFSETQ. CDR3 coding DNA: TGCGCCAGCAGCTTGGCCTCAGGGAGAGCCTACAATGAGCAGTTCTTC. Translation: CASSLASGRAYNEQFF.

This sequence joins TRBV20-1 and TRBJ2-1; 13 positions agree with TRBD2. After removal of 6 bases from V and 3 bases from J, the junction contained 17 bases not matched to a gene. From germline, CDR1 is DFQATT and CDR2 SNEGSKA (reference sequence). This CDR3 spans 19 amino acids. CDR3 amino acids: CSALGLAGATTLDYNEQFF. The CDR3 nucleotides are TGCAGTGCCCTTGGACTAGCGGGGGCTACAACCCTTGACTACAATGAGCAGTTCTTC.

This clonotype appeared many times. This rearrangement joins TRBV7-8 to TRBJ2-2; 15 bases line up with TRBD2. This CDR3 region has 19 residues. V lost 5 bases, J lost 1 base, and 8 bases stayed unmatched. In germline, CDR1 is SGHVS, CDR2 FQNEAQ. The CDR3 sequence: CASSPGTSGGLGNTGELFF. The CDR3 nucleotides read TGTGCCAGCAGCCCTGGGACTAGCGGGGGGCTCGGGAACACCGGGGAGCTGTTTTTT.

This clonotype was seen at least ten times. This chain links TRBV4-3 with TRBJ2-3; TRBD2 matches 10 bases. The V gene's germline CDR1 is LGHNA and CDR2 YSLEER. V was pared by 0 bases and J by 6 bases, with 3 bases of the junction left unmatched. The CDR3 runs 15 residues. In DNA, the CDR3 is TGCGCCAGCAGCCAAGAGGGGACTAGCGTCGATACGCAGTATTTT. It yields the protein CASSQEGTSVDTQYF.

This clonotype appeared many times. The genes are TRBV18 and TRBJ1-2, with D hard to call. The CDR3 is 16 amino acids. V lost 3 bases, J lost 4 bases, and 18 bases lay in between. Germline CDR1 is KGHSH and CDR2 is LQKENI. CDR3 in amino acids: CASSPEDVWGGYGYTF. The CDR3 DNA reads TGTGCCAGCTCACCTGAGGACGTCTGGGGAGGCTATGGCTACACCTTC.

This clonotype was seen more than once but under ten times. The rearrangement joins TRBV5-4 to TRBJ2-1; 12 bases map to TRBD2. There are 15 residues in the CDR3. The junction had 4 bases not matched to a gene; V was cut back by 2 bases and J by 7 bases. Germline values: CDR1 SGHNT, CDR2 YYREEE (reference sequence). The CDR3 reads CASSLGLAGINEQFF. CDR3 nucleotides: TGTGCCAGCAGCTTAGGACTAGCGGGAATAAATGAGCAGTTCTTC.